This T cell receptor beta chain was sequenced for a study of T cells after yellow fever vaccination (dated by TCRdb to about 2019). As for the study more broadly: Using CD3, CD45RA, CCR7 and CD95 staining, memory subsets (EM, EMRA, CM and Tscm) were sorted on a BD FACS Aria III. Libraries from fractions with low cell numbers were prepared with the SMART-Seq v4 Ultra Low Input RNA kit. To follow T-cell clones before and after primary and booster YFV17D yellow fever vaccination, bulk TCR alpha and beta repertoires were sequenced over time. Two healthy male donors, one aged 18 to 30 and one aged 30 to 40 years, made up the cohort. Sorting of memory subsets took place on days 0, 15 and 45 and at 18 months after primary vaccination, as well as on days 0, 15 and 45 after the 30-year booster. Blood samples were taken at several timepoints before and after primary and secondary immunization, and bulk PBMC replicates and cell subsets were isolated. Study-wide conclusions, independent of this receptor: The secondary T-cell response was weaker than the primary response but faster, peaking on day 5 instead of day 15. A small share of clonotypes was detected in both CD4 and CD8 compartments, with the overlap likely arising from convergent recombination. In the sorted memory subsets on day 0, nearly all of the vaccine-responding clonotypes fell below detection. FACS-sorted repertoires could contain abundant contaminating clonotypes from the bulk population, so computational filtering was required. Most clones expanded after primary vaccination (around 97% of CD4 and 88% of CD8) were re-detected after the booster, suggesting that broad memory maintenance occurred. Because the study included only a couple of donors, the extent to which the findings can be generalized is limited.

The CDR3 spans 13 residues, from the cysteine through the phenylalanine. The entry retains the CDR3 DNA only, 39 bases that are in frame from base 1. Taken from the germline V gene (reference sequence), the CDR1 and CDR2 loops are SEHNR and FQNEAQ. Trimming removed 1 base from V and 5 bases from J, leaving 8 bases between the germline ends. The sample's treatment or condition label, in plain terms: live attenuated yellow fever vaccine strain. PBMCs were isolated from peripheral blood using a standard Ficoll-Paque protocol. RNA from sorted memory subsets was extracted with the RNeasy Micro Kit. TCR cDNA was synthesized by 5'RACE template switching, which introduced a universal primer site and unique molecular identifiers. Priming of cDNA synthesis was performed from both the TCR alpha and TCR beta constant segments. Libraries were amplified in two PCR steps, with sample barcodes and sequencing adapters added in the second step. Sequencing of libraries was performed on Illumina HiSeq 2500 (2x100 bp) or NovaSeq (2x150 bp). The original methods were these. MIGEC handled demultiplexing of reads and collapsing into UMI consensus sequences, while MiXCR performed V(D)J alignment. Using edgeR on replicate PBMC samples, clonotypes were called vaccine-responding if FDR was below 0.01 and the log2 fold change was above 5 up to day 15. Bulk clonotypes were assigned CD4 or CD8 identity according to which sequenced CD4 or CD8 repertoire held them at higher abundance. To estimate how each clone was distributed across memory phenotypes, clonotype frequencies in memory subsets were weighted by FACS-sorted cell numbers. The raw public data were reprocessed by TCRdb itself: fastp quality trimming at Q25, MiXCR clonotype calling, in-frame beta chains only. Rows are combined by CDR3 protein, so each entry shows the most common genes and DNA. For this entry, the V and J calls and clone size follow TCRdb and not the study's own pipeline. Present in this sample are approximately 22,000 distinct CDR3 sequences, roughly 5% of which were seen just once. The ten top clones hold 20% of the sample.

Judged by its sample share, this clonotype qualifies as medium-sized (0.01 to 0.1%). Within one base of it there is no much larger clone, and no base qualities were kept. The TCR originated in a man aged 18 to 29 who received the YFV17D yellow fever vaccine. The chain is encoded by TRBV7-9 joined to TRBJ2-5; the D region may be TRBD1 or TRBD2, each matching 5 bases equally. This material consisted of PBMCs, either bulk or a sorted T-cell subset (CD4+, CD8+, memory, or dextramer-sorted; not recorded which), taken approximately 40 days after the first yellow fever vaccination. DNA sequence: TGTGCCAGCAGCTTAGTTGGGACGGAGACCCAGTACTTC. Its translation is CASSLVGTETQYF. Extended through the reference TRBV7-9 and TRBJ2-5 proteins, this CDR3 yields the full variable domain: DTGVSQNPRHKITKRGQNVTFRCDPISEHNRLYWYRQTLGQGPEFLTYFQNEAQLEKSRLLSDRFSAERPKGSFSTLEIQRTEQGDSAMYLCASSLVGTETQYFGPGTRLLVL.